These T cell receptor beta chains were read from a single sample in a study of a mutant IDH1 vaccine in newly diagnosed glioma. These TCRs' antigens remain unknown. Using immunoSEQ multiplex PCR, the repertoire was profiled, and TCRdb retains in-frame clones only, with some absent. The sample has around 94,000 clones, nearly 90% seen once. Sequenced material: PBMCs, taken from a glioma patient whose treatment included an IDH1 peptide vaccine. The source is a woman aged 45-59 years with glioma. CDR3s include the opening cysteine and the closing phenylalanine or tryptophan. D genes are given only for firm matches. Not all rows give a size; the values are once, few, many and, for expanded clones, a class.

d_call | clone_size | j_call | v_call | cdr3_nt | cdr3_aa
- | once | TRBJ1-6 | TRBV9 | TGTGCCAGCAGCGAGCAAGCCGGGTACCGGGGCAATTCACCCCTCCACTTT | CASSEQAGYRGNSPLHF
TRBD1 | - | TRBJ2-5 | TRBV2 | TGTGCCAGCAGTGGGCGGACAGGGGGCGGAGGAGAGACCCAGTACTTC | CASSGRTGGGGETQYF
- | - | TRBJ1-5 | TRBV5-5 | TGTGCCAGCAGCTTGGAAGGCGTAGGCCTGGGGCCCCAGCATTTT | CASSLEGVGLGPQHF
- | few | TRBJ2-1 | TRBV7-8 | TGTGCCAGCAGCTTAGCAGTCCGAATCGGCAGCTCCTACAATGAGCAGTTCTTC | CASSLAVRIGSSYNEQFF
- | few | TRBJ1-1 | TRBV5-1 | TGCGCCAGCAGCTCGAACCCGACACGGGGTACTGAAGCTTTCTTT | CASSSNPTRGTEAFF
TRBD2 | - | TRBJ2-1 | TRBV14 | TGTGCCAGCAGCCAAATAGCGGGAGTCCCCATCTACAATGAGCAGTTCTTC | CASSQIAGVPIYNEQFF
- | - | TRBJ2-1 | TRBV12-5 | TGTGCTAGTGGTTTGGTAAGGGGGAGGGAGCAGTTCTTC | CASGLVRGREQFF
- | - | TRBJ2-3 | TRBV7-9 | TGTGCCAGCAGCGCCGCCGGGACTGCCACAGATACGCAGTATTTT | CASSAAGTATDTQYF
- | - | TRBJ2-2 | TRBV5-6 | TGTGCCAGCAGCTCCGGCACCGGGGAGCTGTTTTTT | CASSSGTGELFF
- | - | TRBJ1-1 | TRBV12-5 | TGTGCTAGTGGCAATCCGGGGCTGGGGACTGAAGCTTTCTTT | CASGNPGLGTEAFF
- | few | TRBJ1-4 | TRBV29-1 | TGCAGCGTTGGCCGGGACGGTGAAAAACTGTTTTTT | CSVGRDGEKLFF
- | - | TRBJ2-7 | TRBV21-1 | TGTGCCAGCAGCCACCGACAGGGAACTAGCTTTTACGAGCAGTACTTC | CASSHRQGTSFYEQYF
- | - | TRBJ1-1 | TRBV6-5 | TGTGCCAGCAGGCAGGGAGGTTTACTGAACACTGAAGCTTTCTTT | CASRQGGLLNTEAFF
- | - | TRBJ2-7 | TRBV4-2 | TGTGCCAGCAGCCAACCAGGGAGCTACGAGCAGTACTTC | CASSQPGSYEQYF
- | - | TRBJ2-1 | TRBV2 | TGTGCCAGCAGTGCTGAAGGTTTGACATTAAGTGCCTACAATGAGCAGTTCTTC | CASSAEGLTLSAYNEQFF
- | once | TRBJ2-3 | TRBV2 | TGTGCCAGCAGTGGCTCCTTCACAGATACGCAGTATTTT | CASSGSFTDTQYF
- | - | TRBJ2-5 | TRBV27 | TGTGCCAGCAGAGTAGGGCAGGGCCAAGAGACCCAGTACTTC | CASRVGQGQETQYF
TRBD2 | - | TRBJ2-1 | TRBV27 | TGTGCCAGCAAGGGACTAGCGGGAGGAAGCTCCTACAATGAGCAGTTCTTC | CASKGLAGGSSYNEQFF
TRBD1 | - | TRBJ2-2 | TRBV30 | TGTGCCTGGAAGGGCCGGGACAGGGTTTACACCGGGGAGCTGTTTTTT | CAWKGRDRVYTGELFF
- | - | TRBJ2-5 | TRBV30 | TGTGCCTTGCACCCGGTGGGCGGACGAGAGACCCAGTACTTC | CALHPVGGRETQYF